What follows are 5 T cell receptor beta chains derived from one specimen sequenced in a study of blood T cell repertoires in COVID-19. Here immunoSEQ multiplex PCR was the method, and the copy in TCRdb shows in-frame clones only, minus some. The sample carries some 200,000 clones, just under 85% recorded once. The sequenced material came from peripheral blood. The receptors originated from a woman aged 45-59 years with active or convalescent COVID-19.

V and J are TRBV6-6 and TRBJ1-6; a weak D match, TRBD1 (5 bases). V was cut by 6 bases and J by 5 bases, with 20 bases left in between. This CDR3 has 17 amino acids. CDR1 and CDR2 from the germline V gene are MNHNY and SVGAGI (reference sequence). CDR3 loop: CASSRTRQPSNNSPLHF. CDR3 coding DNA: TGTGCCAGCAGCCGAACCCGACAGCCCAGCAATAATTCACCCCTCCACTTT.

This rearrangement joins TRBV5-5 to TRBJ2-2, with 7 bases fitting TRBD1. After removal of 2 bases from V and 6 bases from J, the junction contained 4 bases not matched to a gene. CDR3 length: 14 residues. CDR1 and CDR2 (germline): SGHKS, YYEKEE (reference sequence). CDR3: CASSFGQGAGELFF. The CDR3 DNA reads as TGTGCCAGCAGCTTTGGTCAGGGGGCCGGGGAGCTGTTTTTT.

The J gene is TRBJ1-4, the V gene TRBV7-6; 7 bases map to TRBD1. The germline V gene has CDR1 SGHVS and CDR2 FNYEAQ. This CDR3 contains 15 residues. Losses at the gene ends were 2 bases for V and 6 bases for J; bases not matched to a gene: 6. The CDR3 bases are TGTGCCAGCAGCTTACCCCGACAGGGCGATGAAAAACTGTTTTTT. Protein: CASSLPRQGDEKLFF.

The V call is TRBV5-5, the J call TRBJ1-1; D uncertain. Trimming took off 5 bases at V and 5 bases at J, with 16 bases between the two ends. Germline CDR1 SGHKS, CDR2 YYEKEE (reference sequence). This CDR3 contains 14 residues. CDR3 sequence (DNA): TGTGCCAGCAGTATCTCGGGAGAGTATACTGAAGCTTTCTTT. Its protein product is CASSISGEYTEAFF.

The rearrangement joins TRBV9 to TRBJ1-1, with 7 bases aligning to TRBD1. Trimming at V came to 4 bases and at J to 5 bases, leaving 11 bases not matched to a gene. Germline lookup yields CDR1 SGDLS and CDR2 YYNGEE. The CDR3 sequence is 15 residues long. CDR3 nucleotides: TGTGCCAGCAGCTCTGAGACAGGGAGGTATACTGAAGCTTTCTTT. Amino acid sequence: CASSSETGRYTEAFF.